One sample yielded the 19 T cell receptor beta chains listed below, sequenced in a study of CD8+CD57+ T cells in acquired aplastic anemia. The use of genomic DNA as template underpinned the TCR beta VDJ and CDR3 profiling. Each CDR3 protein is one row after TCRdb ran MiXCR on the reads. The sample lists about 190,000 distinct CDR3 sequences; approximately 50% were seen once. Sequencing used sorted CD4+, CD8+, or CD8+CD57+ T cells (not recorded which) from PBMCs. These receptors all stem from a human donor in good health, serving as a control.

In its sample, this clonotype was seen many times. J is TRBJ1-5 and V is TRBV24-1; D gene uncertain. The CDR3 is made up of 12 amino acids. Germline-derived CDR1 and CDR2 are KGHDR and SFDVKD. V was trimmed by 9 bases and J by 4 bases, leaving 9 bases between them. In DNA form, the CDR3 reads TGTGCCACCGCCCGAGGGAATCAGCCCCAGCATTTT. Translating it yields CATARGNQPQHF.

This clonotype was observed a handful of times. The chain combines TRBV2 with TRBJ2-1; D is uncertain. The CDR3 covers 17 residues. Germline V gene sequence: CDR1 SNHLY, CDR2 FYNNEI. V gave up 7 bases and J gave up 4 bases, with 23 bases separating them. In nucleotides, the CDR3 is TGTGCCAGCAATCTATTAGGGTACGTTTTTGTTTACAATGAGCAGTTCTTC. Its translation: CASNLLGYVFVYNEQFF.

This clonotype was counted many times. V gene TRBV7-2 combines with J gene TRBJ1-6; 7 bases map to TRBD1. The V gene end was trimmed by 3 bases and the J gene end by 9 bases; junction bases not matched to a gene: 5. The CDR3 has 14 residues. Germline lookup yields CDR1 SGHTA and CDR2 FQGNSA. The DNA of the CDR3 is TGTGCCAGCAGCTTGTTGCAGGGGGTTTCACCCCTCCACTTT. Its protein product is CASSLLQGVSPLHF.

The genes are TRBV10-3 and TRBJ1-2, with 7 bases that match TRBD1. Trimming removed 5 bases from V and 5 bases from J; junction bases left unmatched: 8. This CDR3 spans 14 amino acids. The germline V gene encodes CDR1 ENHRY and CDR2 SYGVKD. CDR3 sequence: CAISQGGEGYGYTF. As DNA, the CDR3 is TGTGCCATCAGTCAGGGGGGAGAAGGATATGGCTACACCTTC.

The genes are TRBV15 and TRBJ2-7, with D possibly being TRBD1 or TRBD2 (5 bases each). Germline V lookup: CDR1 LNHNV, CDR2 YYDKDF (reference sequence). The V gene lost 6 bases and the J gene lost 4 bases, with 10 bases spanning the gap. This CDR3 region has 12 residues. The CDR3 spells CATRGEGYEQYF. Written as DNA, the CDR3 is TGTGCCACCAGAGGTGAGGGGTACGAGCAGTACTTC.

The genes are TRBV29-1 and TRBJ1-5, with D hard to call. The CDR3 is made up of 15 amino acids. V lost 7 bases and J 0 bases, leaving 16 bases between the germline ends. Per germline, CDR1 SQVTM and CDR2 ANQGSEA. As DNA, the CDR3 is TGCAGCGCGTCAGACGGCCTCGGTAGCAATCAGCCCCAGCATTTT. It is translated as CSASDGLGSNQPQHF.

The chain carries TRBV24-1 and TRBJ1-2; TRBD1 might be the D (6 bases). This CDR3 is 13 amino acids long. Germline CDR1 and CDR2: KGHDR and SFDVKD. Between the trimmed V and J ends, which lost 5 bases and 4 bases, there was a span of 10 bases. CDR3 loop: CATSVEDSYGYTF. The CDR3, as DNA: TGTGCCACCAGTGTAGAGGACAGCTATGGCTACACCTTC.

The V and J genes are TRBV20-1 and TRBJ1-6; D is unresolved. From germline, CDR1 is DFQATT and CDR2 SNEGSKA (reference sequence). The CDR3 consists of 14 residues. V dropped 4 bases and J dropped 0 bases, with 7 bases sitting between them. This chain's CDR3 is CSATTVSYNSPLHF. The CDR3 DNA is TGCAGTGCTACAACAGTCTCCTATAATTCACCCCTCCACTTT.

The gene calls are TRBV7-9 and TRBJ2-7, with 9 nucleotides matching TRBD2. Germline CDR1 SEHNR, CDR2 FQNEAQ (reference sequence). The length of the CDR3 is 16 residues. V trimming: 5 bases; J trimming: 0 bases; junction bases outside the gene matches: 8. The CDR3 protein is CASSPPSSGSSYEQYF. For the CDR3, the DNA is TGTGCCAGCAGCCCTCCGAGTAGCGGGAGCTCCTACGAGCAGTACTTC. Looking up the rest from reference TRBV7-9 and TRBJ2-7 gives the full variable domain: DTGVSQNPRHKITKRGQNVTFRCDPISEHNRLYWYRQTLGQGPEFLTYFQNEAQLEKSRLLSDRFSAERPKGSFSTLEIQRTEQGDSAMYLCASSPPSSGSSYEQYFGPGTRLTVT.

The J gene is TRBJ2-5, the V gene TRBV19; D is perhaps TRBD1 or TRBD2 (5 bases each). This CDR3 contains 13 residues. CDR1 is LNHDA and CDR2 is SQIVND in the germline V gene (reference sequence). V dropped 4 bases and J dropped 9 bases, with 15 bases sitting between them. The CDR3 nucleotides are TGTGCCAGTAGTAGAGGGGCCAATCAGCCCCAGTACTTC. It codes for CASSRGANQPQYF.

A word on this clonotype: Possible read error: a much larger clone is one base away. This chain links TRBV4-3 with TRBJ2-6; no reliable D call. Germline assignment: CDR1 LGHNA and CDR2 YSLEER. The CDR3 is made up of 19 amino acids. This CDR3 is CACSQDTSTTDAGANVLTF. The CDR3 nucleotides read TGCGCCTGCAGCCAAGATACCTCGACGACGGATGCTGGGGCCAACGTCCTGACTTTC.

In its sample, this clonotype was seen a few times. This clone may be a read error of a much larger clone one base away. CDR3 protein: CAAKGVTNEKLSF. CDR3 in DNA: TGTGCCGCAAAGGGGGTTACTAATGAAAAACTGTCTTTT. The chain is built from TRBV19 and TRBJ1-4; possibly TRBD1 for D (6 bases). Germline V gene data show CDR1 as LNHDA and CDR2 as SQIVND (reference sequence). The CDR3 sequence is 13 residues long.

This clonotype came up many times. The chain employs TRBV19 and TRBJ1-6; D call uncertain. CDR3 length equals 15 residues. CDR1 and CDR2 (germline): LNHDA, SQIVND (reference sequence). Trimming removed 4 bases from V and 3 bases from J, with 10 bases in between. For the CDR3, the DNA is TGTGCCAGTAGTAGTGGAGTTGGCTATAATTCACCCCTCCACTTT. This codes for CASSSGVGYNSPLHF.

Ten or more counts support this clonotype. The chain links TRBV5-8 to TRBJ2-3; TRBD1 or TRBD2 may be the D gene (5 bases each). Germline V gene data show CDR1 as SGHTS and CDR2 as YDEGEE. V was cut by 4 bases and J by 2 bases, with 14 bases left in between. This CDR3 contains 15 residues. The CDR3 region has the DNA TGTGCCAGCAGCCGGGACGGCTCTTTCACAGATACGCAGTATTTT. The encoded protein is CASSRDGSFTDTQYF. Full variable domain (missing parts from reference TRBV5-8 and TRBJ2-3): EAGVTQSPTHLIKTRGQQATLRCSPISGHTSVYWYQQALGLGLQFLLWYDEGEERNRGNFPPRFSGRQFPNYSSELNVNALELEDSALYLCASSRDGSFTDTQYFGPGTRLTVL.

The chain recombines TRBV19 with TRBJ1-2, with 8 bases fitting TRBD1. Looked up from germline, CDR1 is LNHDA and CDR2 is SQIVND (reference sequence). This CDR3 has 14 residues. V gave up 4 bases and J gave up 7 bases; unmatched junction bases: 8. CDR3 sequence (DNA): TGTGCCAGTAGTAAGGGACAGGCGTGGTCTGGCTACACCTTC. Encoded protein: CASSKGQAWSGYTF.

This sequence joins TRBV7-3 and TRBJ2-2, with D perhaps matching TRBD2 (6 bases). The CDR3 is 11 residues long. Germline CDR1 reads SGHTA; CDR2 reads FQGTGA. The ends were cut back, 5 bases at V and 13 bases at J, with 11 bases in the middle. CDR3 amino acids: CASSPGGGLFF. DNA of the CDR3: TGTGCCAGCAGCCCCGGGGGTGGGCTGTTTTTT.

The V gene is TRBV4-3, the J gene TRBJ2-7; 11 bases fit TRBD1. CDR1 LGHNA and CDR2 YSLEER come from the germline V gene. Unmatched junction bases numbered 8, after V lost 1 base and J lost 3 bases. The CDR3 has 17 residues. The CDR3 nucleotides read TGCGCCAGCAGCCAAGGAACGGGACAGGGGGGAGGCTACGAGCAGTACTTC. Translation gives CASSQGTGQGGGYEQYF.

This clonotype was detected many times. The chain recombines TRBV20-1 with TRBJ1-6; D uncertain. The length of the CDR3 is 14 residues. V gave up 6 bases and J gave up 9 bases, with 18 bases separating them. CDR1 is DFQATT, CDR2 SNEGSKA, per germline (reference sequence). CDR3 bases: TGCAGTGCGGGCCAGTCAGGCGGTAGTTCACCCCTCCACTTT. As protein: CSAGQSGGSSPLHF.

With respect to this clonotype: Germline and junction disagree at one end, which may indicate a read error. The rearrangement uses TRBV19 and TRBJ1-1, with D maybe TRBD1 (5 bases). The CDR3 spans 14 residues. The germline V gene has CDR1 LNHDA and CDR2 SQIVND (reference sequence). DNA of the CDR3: TGTGCCAGTAGTGTAGACCAAGGGGCCACTGAAGCTTTCTTT. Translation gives CASSVDQGATEAFF.